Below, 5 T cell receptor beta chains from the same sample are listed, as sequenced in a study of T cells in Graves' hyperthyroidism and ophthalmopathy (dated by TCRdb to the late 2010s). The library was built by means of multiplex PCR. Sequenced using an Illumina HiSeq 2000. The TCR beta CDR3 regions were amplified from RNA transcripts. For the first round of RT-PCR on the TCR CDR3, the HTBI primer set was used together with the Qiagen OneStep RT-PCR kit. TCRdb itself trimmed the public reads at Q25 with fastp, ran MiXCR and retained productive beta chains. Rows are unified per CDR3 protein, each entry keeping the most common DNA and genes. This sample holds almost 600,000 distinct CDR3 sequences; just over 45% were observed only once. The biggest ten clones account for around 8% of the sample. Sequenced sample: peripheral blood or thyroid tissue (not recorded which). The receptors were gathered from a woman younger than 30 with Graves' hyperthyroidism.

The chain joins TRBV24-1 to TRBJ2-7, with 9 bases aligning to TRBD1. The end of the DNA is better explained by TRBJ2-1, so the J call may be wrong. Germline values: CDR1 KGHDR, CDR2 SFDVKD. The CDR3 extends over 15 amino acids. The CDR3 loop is CATSERQGAYNEQFF. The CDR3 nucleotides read TGTGCCACCAGTGAACGACAGGGGGCCTACAATGAGCAGTTCTTC.

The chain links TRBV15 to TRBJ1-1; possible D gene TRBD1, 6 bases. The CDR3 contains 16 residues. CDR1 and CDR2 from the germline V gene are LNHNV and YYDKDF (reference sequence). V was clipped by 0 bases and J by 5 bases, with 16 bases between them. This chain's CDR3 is CATSRDTGRGRTEAFF. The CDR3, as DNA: TGTGCCACCAGCAGAGATACAGGGAGAGGTCGGACTGAAGCTTTCTTT.

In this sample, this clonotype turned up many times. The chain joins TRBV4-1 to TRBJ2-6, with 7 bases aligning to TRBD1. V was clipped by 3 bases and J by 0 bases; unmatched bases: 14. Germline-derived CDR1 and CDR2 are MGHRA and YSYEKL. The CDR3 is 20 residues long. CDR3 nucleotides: TGCGCCAGCAGCCACCGACAGGGTACCCACTCTCTCTCTGGGGCCAACGTCCTGACTTTC. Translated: CASSHRQGTHSLSGANVLTF.

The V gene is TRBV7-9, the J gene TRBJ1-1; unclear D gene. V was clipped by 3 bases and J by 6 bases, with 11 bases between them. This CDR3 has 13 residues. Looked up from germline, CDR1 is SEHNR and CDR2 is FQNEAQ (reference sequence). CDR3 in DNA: TGTGCCAGCAGCTTGGTCGAGGGCCCTGAAGCTTTCTTT. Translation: CASSLVEGPEAFF. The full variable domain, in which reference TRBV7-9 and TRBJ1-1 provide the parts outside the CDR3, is DTGVSQNPRHKITKRGQNVTFRCDPISEHNRLYWYRQTLGQGPEFLTYFQNEAQLEKSRLLSDRFSAERPKGSFSTLEIQRTEQGDSAMYLCASSLVEGPEAFFGQGTRLTVV.

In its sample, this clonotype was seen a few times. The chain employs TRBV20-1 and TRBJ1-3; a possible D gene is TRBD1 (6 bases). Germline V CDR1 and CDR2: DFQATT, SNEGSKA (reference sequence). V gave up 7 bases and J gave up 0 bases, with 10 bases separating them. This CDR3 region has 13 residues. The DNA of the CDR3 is TGCAGTGACCGGGACATCTCTGGAAACACCATATATTTT. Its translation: CSDRDISGNTIYF.